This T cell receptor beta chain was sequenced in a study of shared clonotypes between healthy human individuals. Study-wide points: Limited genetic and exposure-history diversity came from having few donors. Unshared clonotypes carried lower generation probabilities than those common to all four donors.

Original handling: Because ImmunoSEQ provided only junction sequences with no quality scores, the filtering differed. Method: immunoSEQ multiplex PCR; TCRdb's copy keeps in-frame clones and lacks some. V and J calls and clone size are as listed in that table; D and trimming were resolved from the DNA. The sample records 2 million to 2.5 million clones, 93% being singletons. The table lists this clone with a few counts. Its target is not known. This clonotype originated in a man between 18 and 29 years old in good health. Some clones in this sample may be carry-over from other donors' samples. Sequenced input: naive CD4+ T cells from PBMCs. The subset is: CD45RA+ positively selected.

CDR3 sequence (DNA): TGCGCCAGCAGCCTGACAGCGAACACCGGGGAGCTGTTTTTT. This sequence encodes CASSLTANTGELFF. This chain joins TRBV4-1 and TRBJ2-2; possible D gene TRBD1, 5 bases. V was cut by 4 bases and J by 0 bases, with 6 bases left in between. Germline V gene lookup returns CDR1 MGHRA and CDR2 YSYEKL. This CDR3 has 14 residues.